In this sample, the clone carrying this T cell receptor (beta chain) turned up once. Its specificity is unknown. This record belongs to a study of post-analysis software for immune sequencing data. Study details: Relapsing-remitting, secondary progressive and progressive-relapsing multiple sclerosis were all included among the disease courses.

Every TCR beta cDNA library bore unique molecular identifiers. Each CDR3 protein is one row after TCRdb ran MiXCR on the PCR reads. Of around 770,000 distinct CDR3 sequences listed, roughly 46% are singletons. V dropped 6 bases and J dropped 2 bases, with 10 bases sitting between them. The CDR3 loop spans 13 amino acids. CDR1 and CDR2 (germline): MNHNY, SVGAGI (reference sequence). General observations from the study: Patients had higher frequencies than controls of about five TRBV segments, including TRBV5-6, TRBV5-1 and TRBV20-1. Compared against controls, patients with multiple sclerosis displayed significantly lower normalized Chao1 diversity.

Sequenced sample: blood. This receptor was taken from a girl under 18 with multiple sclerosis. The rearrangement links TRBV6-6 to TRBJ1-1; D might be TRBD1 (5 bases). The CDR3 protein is CASRNQGNTEAFF. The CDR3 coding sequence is TGTGCCAGCAGGAACCAGGGCAACACTGAAGCTTTCTTT.